The 23 T cell receptor beta chains below were found in one sample sequenced in a study of cytomegalovirus exposure and HLA in healthy donors. PCR used 60 Vbeta primers and 13 Jbeta primers. Produced via immunoSEQ multiplex PCR; TCRdb's table is partial and in-frame only. In the table there are some 160,000 clones, roughly 75% of which are singletons. Sequenced material: PBMCs. These receptors were obtained from a man in his forties or fifties in good health and CMV-seronegative.

The genes are TRBV18 and TRBJ2-3; possible D gene TRBD2, 5 bases. Germline assignment: CDR1 KGHSH and CDR2 LQKENI. This CDR3 spans 14 amino acids. V gave up 0 bases and J gave up 6 bases, with 10 bases separating them. For the CDR3, the DNA is TGTGCCAGCTCACCACCGTCCGGGAAGGATACGCAGTATTTT. It codes for CASSPPSGKDTQYF.

The chain carries TRBV6-5 and TRBJ2-7, with D possibly being TRBD1 (6 bases). Trimming removed 2 bases at V and 4 bases at J, with 9 bases between. Germline V lookup: CDR1 MNHEY, CDR2 SVGAGI. The CDR3 extends over 13 amino acids. The CDR3 nucleotides are TGTGCCAGCAGTTACCGAGGGACATACGAGCAGTACTTC. Translated, it gives CASSYRGTYEQYF.

The rearrangement uses TRBV14 and TRBJ1-2; possible D gene TRBD1, 6 bases. Trimming shortened V by 4 bases and J by 0 bases, and 18 bases separated the two germline ends. The germline V gene has CDR1 SGHDN and CDR2 FVKESK. The CDR3 is made up of 17 amino acids. CDR3 loop: CASSLLPATGTNYGYTF. CDR3 nucleotides: TGTGCCAGCAGCCTCCTGCCCGCGACAGGAACTAACTATGGCTACACCTTC.

The chain uses TRBV11-2 and TRBJ1-1, with no clear D. CDR3 size: 14 residues. V lost 2 bases to trimming and J lost 2 bases, with 9 bases between them. Germline V gene data show CDR1 as SGHAT and CDR2 as FQNNGV. The CDR3 reads CASSLQTSNTEAFF. CDR3 nucleotide sequence: TGTGCCAGCAGCTTACAGACATCCAACACTGAAGCTTTCTTT.

The J gene is TRBJ2-5, the V gene TRBV5-1; D possibly corresponds to TRBD2 (6 bases). V lost 4 bases to trimming and J lost 0 bases, with 19 bases between them. Germline V CDR1 and CDR2: SGHRS, YFSETQ. The CDR3 runs to 17 residues. The CDR3 coding sequence is TGCGCCAGCAGCCGCCTTGGGGGGACCCTGTACCAAGAGACCCAGTACTTC. Translation gives CASSRLGGTLYQETQYF.

In nucleotides, the CDR3 is TGTGCCAGCAGTTACTACGCGACAGGCAACTATGGCTACACCTTC. Encoded protein: CASSYYATGNYGYTF. The chain links TRBV6-5 to TRBJ1-2; TRBD1 might be the D (6 bases). Germline V gene lookup returns CDR1 MNHEY and CDR2 SVGAGI. The CDR3 runs to 15 residues. The V end was cut by 1 base, the J end by 2 bases, with 11 bases between.

The chain is built from TRBV10-3 and TRBJ1-2; D possibly corresponds to TRBD1 (5 bases). CDR1 and CDR2 (germline): ENHRY, SYGVKD. This CDR3 has 12 amino acids. V was clipped by 10 bases and J by 2 bases, with 11 bases between them. CDR3 sequence: CATFPGNYGYTF. Here the CDR3 DNA reads TGTGCCACCTTCCCAGGGAACTATGGCTACACCTTC.

This chain uses TRBV7-9 with TRBJ2-3, with a weak D call TRBD1 (6 bases). The CDR3 is 14 amino acids. V was clipped by 4 bases and J by 3 bases, with 11 bases between them. CDR1 SEHNR and CDR2 FQNEAQ come from the germline V gene (reference sequence). The CDR3 nucleotides are TGTGCCAGCAGCTCGGCAGGGGTGACAGATACGCAGTATTTT. This codes for CASSSAGVTDTQYF.

This clone occurred a few times. The V gene is TRBV4-1, the J gene TRBJ1-3; 10 bases are shared with TRBD1. The CDR3 is 16 residues long. Germline-derived CDR1 and CDR2 are MGHRA and YSYEKL. With 3 bases clipped from V and 2 bases from J, the junction kept 4 bases outside the gene matches. CDR3 sequence reads: CASSQVGQGAGNTIYF. The CDR3 coding sequence is TGCGCCAGCAGCCAGGTTGGACAGGGGGCTGGAAACACCATATATTTT.

The chain recombines TRBV30 with TRBJ1-2, with TRBD1 as a possible D gene (6 bases). The length of the CDR3 is 16 residues. Germline CDR1 GTSNPN, CDR2 SVGIG (reference sequence). The ends were cut back, 8 bases at V and 1 base at J, with 23 bases in the middle. Here the CDR3 DNA reads TGTGCCGGGCTGAGGGGGATCGTTCTTTTTAACTATGGCTACACCTTC. Its translation is CAGLRGIVLFNYGYTF.

The chain couples TRBV12-5 to TRBJ1-2; TRBD1 matches 7 bases. Germline V CDR1 and CDR2: LGHNT, FRNRAP. This CDR3 is built from 13 residues. The J segment lost 3 bases and the V segment lost 6 bases, leaving 4 bases of the junction unmatched. DNA for the CDR3: TGTGCTAGTGGCAAGGGACAGTACTATGGCTACACCTTC. Translation gives CASGKGQYYGYTF.

The chain uses TRBV18 and TRBJ2-5; D unclear. The V gene lost 3 bases and the J gene lost 2 bases, with 13 bases spanning the gap. The CDR3 has 15 residues. The V gene's germline CDR1 is KGHSH and CDR2 LQKENI. This CDR3 is CASSPSLRQQETQYF. The CDR3 region has the DNA TGTGCCAGCTCACCCTCCTTGAGGCAGCAAGAGACCCAGTACTTC. The full variable domain, its missing parts supplied by reference TRBV18 and TRBJ2-5, is NAGVMQNPRHLVRRRGQEARLRCSPMKGHSHVYWYRQLPEEGLKFMVYLQKENIIDESGMPKERFSAEFPKEGPSILRIQQVVRGDSAAYFCASSPSLRQQETQYFGPGTRLLVL.

V gene TRBV10-2 combines with J gene TRBJ1-6; D not resolved. The CDR3 contains 15 residues. Deletions cut 1 base from V and 10 bases from J, with 14 bases between. Germline CDR1 reads WSHSY; CDR2 reads SAAADI. CDR3 residues: CASSEFLVPRSPLHF. CDR3 sequence (DNA): TGCGCCAGCAGTGAGTTTTTAGTCCCCAGGTCACCCCTCCACTTT.

This clone turned up a few times. The chain has TRBV18 and TRBJ2-5, with D perhaps TRBD1 (6 bases). Per the germline V gene, CDR1 is KGHSH and CDR2 is LQKENI. There are 15 residues in the CDR3. Trimming pared 2 bases from V and 4 bases from J, leaving 14 bases between. The CDR3 DNA follows: TGTGCCAGCTCACCAAGGCCAGGGGTCCGAGAGACCCAGTACTTC. Protein: CASSPRPGVRETQYF.

The CDR3 sequence is CASSLVGVDEQFF. CDR3 coding DNA: TGTGCCAGCAGCTTAGTGGGAGTCGATGAGCAGTTCTTC. V gene TRBV11-1 combines with J gene TRBJ2-1; D may be TRBD2 (5 bases). The V end lost 1 base, the J end lost 8 bases, and 9 bases lay between the germline ends. The CDR3 totals 13 residues. CDR1 is SGHAT and CDR2 is FQDESV in the germline V gene (reference sequence).

In nucleotides, the CDR3 is TGTGCCAGTAGCGGCAGGGCGAACACCGGGGAGCTGTTTTTT. Amino acid sequence: CASSGRANTGELFF. V gene TRBV19 combines with J gene TRBJ2-2; D is possibly TRBD1 (5 bases). This CDR3 is 14 amino acids long. The germline CDR1 and CDR2 sequences are LNHDA and SQIVND (reference sequence). V was cut by 6 bases and J by 0 bases, with 8 bases left in between.

The chain combines TRBV12-2 with TRBJ2-3; the table's TRBD2 call for D was not verified on the DNA. TRBV12-2 is noted as a pseudogene. The CDR3 has 16 residues. The DNA for the CDR3 is TGTGCAAGTCGCTTAACCGGGGTGAAAGACGCAGATACGCAGTATTTT. It is translated as CASRLTGVKDADTQYF.

The chain combines TRBV7-9 with TRBJ1-6; perhaps TRBD1 as D (5 bases). V was trimmed by 3 bases and J by 6 bases, leaving 18 bases between them. The germline V gene encodes CDR1 SEHNR and CDR2 FQNEAQ (reference sequence). CDR3 length: 17 amino acids. The CDR3 DNA sequence: TGTGCCAGCAGCTTTAGGGGCGGCGGGGCAGGTAATTCACCCCTCCACTTT. It encodes CASSFRGGGAGNSPLHF.

The chain links TRBV5-1 to TRBJ2-7, with 7 bases fitting TRBD2. The CDR3 runs 13 residues. Germline CDR1 and CDR2: SGHRS and YFSETQ. V lost 4 bases to trimming and J lost 3 bases; unmatched junction nucleotides: 4. The CDR3 region is CASSAGLDYEQYF. The CDR3 coding sequence is TGCGCCAGCAGCGCCGGACTAGACTACGAGCAGTACTTC.

The CDR3 loop is CASSVQGLGYNEQFF. CDR3 in DNA: TGTGCCAGCAGCGTACAGGGTCTAGGGTACAATGAGCAGTTCTTC. The V gene is TRBV5-4, the J gene TRBJ2-1; perhaps TRBD1 as D (6 bases). V lost 4 bases, J lost 4 bases, and 15 bases lay in between. This CDR3 spans 15 amino acids. The germline gives CDR1 SGHNT, CDR2 YYREEE (reference sequence). Using reference TRBV5-4 and TRBJ2-1 for the parts outside the CDR3, the full variable domain is ETGVTQSPTHLIKTRGQQVTLRCSSQSGHNTVSWYQQALGQGPQFIFQYYREEENGRGNFPPRFSGLQFPNYSSELNVNALELDDSALYLCASSVQGLGYNEQFFGPGTRLTVL.

This clone has just a few counts. The chain couples TRBV25-1 to TRBJ1-1; 10 bases align to TRBD1. V shed 4 bases and J 5 bases; nucleotides not matched to a gene: 13. The germline CDR1 and CDR2 sequences are MGHDK and SYGVNS. The CDR3 loop spans 17 amino acids. The DNA for the CDR3 is TGTGCCAGCAGTGCCATTGAGACAGGGGGCGGGTGGACTGAAGCTTTCTTT. This codes for CASSAIETGGGWTEAFF.

The chain has TRBV2 and TRBJ1-5, with a possible D match to TRBD1 (5 bases). Germline loops: CDR1 SNHLY, CDR2 FYNNEI. The CDR3 length is 13 residues. Trimming removed 3 bases from V and 9 bases from J, with 12 bases in between. CDR3 nucleotide sequence: TGTGCCAGCAGTGAGCAGACAGCCGGGCCCCAGCATTTT. Its translation is CASSEQTAGPQHF. Full variable domain (rest looked up from reference TRBV2 and TRBJ1-5): EPEVTQTPSHQVTQMGQEVILRCVPISNHLYFYWYRQILGQKVEFLVSFYNNEISEKSEIFDDQFSVERPDGSNFTLKIRSTKLEDSAMYFCASSEQTAGPQHFGDGTRLSIL.

The rearrangement uses TRBV19 and TRBJ2-7; D possibly corresponds to TRBD2 (6 bases). CDR1 LNHDA and CDR2 SQIVND come from the germline V gene (reference sequence). Trimming took 2 bases from V and 1 from J, leaving 15 bases between them. The CDR3 totals 16 residues. The DNA for the CDR3 is TGTGCCAGTAGTATATCGGTCGGGGGACCTTCCTACGAGCAGTACTTC. Translated, it gives CASSISVGGPSYEQYF.